The TCR beta chain under discussion was sequenced for a study of blood T cell repertoires in COVID-19. Turning to the study itself: Sites in the United States, Italy and Spain provided acute and convalescent COVID-19 samples. From T cells, B-cell-depleted T cells, or PBMCs came the material, which was cDNA or gDNA.

In the study's own analysis: Scientists estimated how many nucleated cells there were by amplifying reference gene primers. Libraries were prepared by immunoSEQ multiplex PCR; TCRdb keeps only in-frame clonotypes and omits some of them. That table is the source of V, J and clone size, and D and trimming were worked out from the DNA. This sample has some 150,000 clones; more than 70% occur once, and the top ten carry 10% to 15%. The V and J ends lost 3 bases and 3 bases respectively, with 19 bases between them. This CDR3 has 17 residues. Germline lookup yields CDR1 SGHKS and CDR2 YYEKEE (reference sequence).

Sequenced: peripheral blood. The sequence was collected from a man aged 55 to 69 with active or convalescent COVID-19. The gene calls are TRBV5-5 and TRBJ1-3; D is possibly TRBD1 (6 bases). The CDR3, as DNA: TGTGCCAGCAGCTCCGGGACAAGGGCCAGTGGTGGAAACACCATATATTTT. It translates to CASSSGTRASGGNTIYF.